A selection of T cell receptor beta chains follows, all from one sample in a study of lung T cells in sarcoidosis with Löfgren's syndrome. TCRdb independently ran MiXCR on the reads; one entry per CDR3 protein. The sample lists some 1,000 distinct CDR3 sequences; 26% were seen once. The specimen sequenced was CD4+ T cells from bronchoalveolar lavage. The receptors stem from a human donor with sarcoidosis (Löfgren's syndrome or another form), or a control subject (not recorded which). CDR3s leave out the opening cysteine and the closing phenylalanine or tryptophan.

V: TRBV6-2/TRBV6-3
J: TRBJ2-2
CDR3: ASSLAAAGELF

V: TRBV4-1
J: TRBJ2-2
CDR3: ASNQDWDRPTGELF

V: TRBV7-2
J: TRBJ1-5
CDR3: ASSPTGGGNQPQH

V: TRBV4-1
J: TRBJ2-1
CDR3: ASSQEGGRDNGRF

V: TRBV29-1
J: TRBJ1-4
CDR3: SGLGEKLF

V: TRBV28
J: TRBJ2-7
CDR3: ASSLLGTGTLYEQY

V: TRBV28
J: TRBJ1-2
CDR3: ASSPGGGGLGYT

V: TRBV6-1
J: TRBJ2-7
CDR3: ASIRQGGYYEQY

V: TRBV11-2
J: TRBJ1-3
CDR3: ASSLDGISGNTIY

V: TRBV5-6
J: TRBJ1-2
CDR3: ASSSTGVYGYT

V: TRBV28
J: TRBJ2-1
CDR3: ASSLGDAPRNEQF

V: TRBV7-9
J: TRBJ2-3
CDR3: ASSASGGDTQY

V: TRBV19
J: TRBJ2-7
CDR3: ESSIQRAPYEQY

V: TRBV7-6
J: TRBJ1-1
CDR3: ASSLGKNTEAF

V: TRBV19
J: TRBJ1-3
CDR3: ASSIETGGGNTIY

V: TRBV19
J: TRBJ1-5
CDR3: ASSARVSQPQH

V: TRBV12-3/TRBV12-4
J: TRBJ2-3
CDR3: ASSRLAGALDTQY

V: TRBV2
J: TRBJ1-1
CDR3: ASSWDGLKAF

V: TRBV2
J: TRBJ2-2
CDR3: ASSVNLGSRNTGELF

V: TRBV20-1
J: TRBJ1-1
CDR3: SAKDAGGTEAF

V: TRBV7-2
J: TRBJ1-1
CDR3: AGSPVTGANTEAF

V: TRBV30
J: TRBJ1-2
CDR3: ACSRDSLYGYT

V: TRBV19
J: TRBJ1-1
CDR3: ASSQQGVRGTEAF

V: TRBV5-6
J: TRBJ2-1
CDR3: ASSLNGYNEQF

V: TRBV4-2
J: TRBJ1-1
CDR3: ASSQRLDTEAF